This T cell receptor beta chain was documented in a study of blood T cell repertoires in COVID-19 (dated by TCRdb to 2018 to 2021). Some background on the complete study: Collaborator samples came from the United States, Italy and Spain and covered acute and convalescent phases of COVID-19. Samples were obtained from the ongoing ImmuneRACE study (first 160 participants) and from 1,254 subjects provided by 6 global collaborators. Where available, HLA class I and class II types were taken from metadata supplied by the sample provider and were not determined by assay-based typing. Nearly every sample came with metadata listing a de-identified subject ID, COVID-19 status, age in years and sex. The repertoires were made available in a free public database intended to serve as a resource for research on the immune response to SARS-CoV-2. The prospective study material was composed of cDNA or gDNA derived from T cells, B-cell-depleted T cells, or PBMCs. Subjects who had been exposed to COVID-19, were actively infected with it, or had recovered from it provided the deeply sampled blood TCRbeta repertoires that made up the dataset.

The immunoSEQ Assay, a bias-controlled multiplex PCR, was used to amplify TCRbeta CDR3 regions from genomic DNA. Regarding the original processing steps: Nucleated cell counts per sample were estimated from amplification of reference gene primers within the assay. To quantify the absolute abundance of each unique TCRbeta CDR3 rearrangement, sequence reads were collapsed and filtered. For each sample, productive Simpson clonality was calculated as the square root of Simpson's diversity index over productive rearrangements. TCRdb retrieved this table from immuneACCESS and kept in-frame rearrangements only. Not all clones are present; in checked studies, unresolved V genes account for under half, and no reason is known for the remainder. V, J and clone size are those of that table, while D and trimming were read from the DNA. The sample table records over 200,000 clones; approximately 91% of these occur just once. The ten most abundant clones make up about 4.8% of the sample.

The study at large found these results: How much clinical and demographic metadata was included differed by source and by participant, and the metadata was provided uncurated.

Worth noting for this clone: What this receptor recognizes is not known. No much larger clone exists at a distance of one base, and base qualities are not known.

From its cysteine to its phenylalanine, the CDR3 spans 13 amino acids. Only CDR3 DNA is held: 39 bases, read in frame from base 1. CDR1 and CDR2, per the germline V gene (reference sequence), are MNHEY and SMNVEV. Relative to germline, V is 2 bases shorter and J is 8 bases shorter, with 12 bases between their ends. Each collaborating institution followed its own protocols to collect whole blood in K2EDTA tubes. For TCRbeta analysis, collaborator samples were shipped as frozen whole blood, as isolated PBMCs, or as DNA extracted from either sample type. Sequences were obtained from peripheral blood. This sequence was found in a woman aged 40 to 49 with acute or convalescent COVID-19. Rearrangement joined TRBV27 to TRBJ1-2, and possibly TRBD1, on 5 matching bases. The CDR3 reads as follows: CASSLGQGDGYTF. The nucleotide sequence reads as follows: TGTGCCAGCAGTTTAGGGCAGGGCGACGGCTACACCTTC.